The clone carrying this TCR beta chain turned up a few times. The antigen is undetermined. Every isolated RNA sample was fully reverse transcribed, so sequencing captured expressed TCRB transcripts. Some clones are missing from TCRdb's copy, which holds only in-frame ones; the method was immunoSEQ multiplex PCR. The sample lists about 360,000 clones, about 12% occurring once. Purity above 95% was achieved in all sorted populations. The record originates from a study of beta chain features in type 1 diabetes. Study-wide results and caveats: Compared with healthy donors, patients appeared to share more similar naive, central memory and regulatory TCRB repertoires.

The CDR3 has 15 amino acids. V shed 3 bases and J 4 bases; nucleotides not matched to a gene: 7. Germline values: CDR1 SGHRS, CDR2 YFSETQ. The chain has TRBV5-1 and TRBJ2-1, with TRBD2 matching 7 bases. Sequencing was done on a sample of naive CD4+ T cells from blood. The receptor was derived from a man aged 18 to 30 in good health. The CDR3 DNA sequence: TGCGCCAGCAGCTCCGGGGGGACTACATACAATGAGCAGTTCTTC. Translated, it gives CASSSGGTTYNEQFF.